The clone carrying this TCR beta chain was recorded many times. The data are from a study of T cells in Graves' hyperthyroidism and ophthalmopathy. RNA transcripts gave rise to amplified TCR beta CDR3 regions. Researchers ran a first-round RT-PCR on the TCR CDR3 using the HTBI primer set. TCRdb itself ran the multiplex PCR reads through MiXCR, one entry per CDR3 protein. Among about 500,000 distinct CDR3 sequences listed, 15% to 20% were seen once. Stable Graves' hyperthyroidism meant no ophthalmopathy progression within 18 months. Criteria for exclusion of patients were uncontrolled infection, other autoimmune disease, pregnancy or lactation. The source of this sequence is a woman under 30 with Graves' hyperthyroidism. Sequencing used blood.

CDR3 in DNA: TGTGCCAGCAGCCAAGATTCAAGACTAGGGTACACCGGGGAGCTGTTTTTT. Amino acids: CASSQDSRLGYTGELFF. The chain uses TRBV3-1 and TRBJ2-2; weak D call: TRBD2 (6 bases). Germline V gene data show CDR1 as LGHDT and CDR2 as YNNKEL (reference sequence). The CDR3 contains 17 residues. V was pared by 0 bases and J by 3 bases, with 14 bases between.